This TCR beta chain comes out of a study of control samples from healthy donors and cancer patients. The CDR3 loop spans 16 amino acids. The germline V gene has CDR1 MDHEN and CDR2 SYDVKM. V lost 5 bases and J lost 0, with 15 bases in between. Sequencing was performed with immunoSEQ multiplex PCR; in TCRdb, only in-frame clones are kept and a portion is missing. The sample carries about 170,000 clones, about 90% recorded once. The sequence came from a woman between 40 and 50 years old in good health. Sequencing used blood. This rearrangement joins TRBV28 to TRBJ2-3; TRBD1 might be the D (5 bases). The CDR3 is CASSPPGRTSTDTQYF. DNA for the CDR3: TGTGCCAGCAGTCCTCCAGGGCGAACTAGCACAGATACGCAGTATTTT.